This T cell receptor (beta chain) originates from a study of blood T cell repertoires in COVID-19. Study-wide background: COVID-19 samples from acute and convalescent phases originated in the United States, Italy and Spain.

In the original processing: The authors estimated nucleated cell counts from reference gene primer amplification. The assay was immunoSEQ multiplex PCR, and TCRdb's table has in-frame clones only and misses some. V and J calls and clone size are given by that table; D and trimming were obtained from the DNA. In the table there are approximately 130,000 clones, about 83% of which are singletons. V gave up 7 bases and J gave up 4 bases, with 11 bases separating them. The CDR3 has 13 residues. CDR1 is MNHEY and CDR2 is SVGAGI in the germline V gene. V is TRBV6-5 and J is TRBJ1-5; D call uncertain. The sequenced sample consisted of peripheral blood. The source of this sequence is a human donor in a cohort sampled during active COVID-19. The chain's CDR3 is CASNRNSNQPQHF. In DNA form, the CDR3 reads TGTGCCAGCAACCGGAACAGTAATCAGCCCCAGCATTTT.